These 27 T cell receptor beta chains share one sample of origin, sequenced in a study of PD-L1 blockade in urothelial cancer. Time point denoted: pretreatment peripheral blood. Profiling relied on immunoSEQ multiplex PCR, and the TCRdb table lists in-frame clones only, not all of them. The data show 30,000 to 40,000 clones, 84% seen once. The sample here was PBMCs, taken around atezolizumab (anti-PD-L1) treatment. Receptors originate from a man in his sixties with urothelial cancer.

The sample holds one count of this clone. The chain employs TRBV30 and TRBJ1-3; D possibly corresponds to TRBD1 (6 bases). V was pared by 6 bases and J by 0 bases, with 15 bases between. CDR3 length: 15 residues. CDR1 is GTSNPN, CDR2 SVGIG, per germline (reference sequence). CDR3 region: CACSDRLLSGNTIYF. Written as DNA, the CDR3 is TGTGCCTGCTCGGACAGACTTCTCTCTGGAAACACCATATATTTT.

The gene calls are TRBV6-5 and TRBJ1-1; TRBD1 agrees at 7 bases. J lost 0 bases, V lost 0 bases, and 1 base had no gene match. The germline CDR1 and CDR2 sequences are MNHEY and SVGAGI. The CDR3 is 15 amino acids. In nucleotides, the CDR3 is TGTGCCAGCAGTTACTCGGGACAGTTGAACACTGAAGCTTTCTTT. Translation: CASSYSGQLNTEAFF.

The CDR3 nucleotides read TGTGCCAGCAGTTCGACAGGGGACTCTGGTAACTATGGCTACACCTTC. This gives the protein CASSSTGDSGNYGYTF. The rearrangement uses TRBV28 and TRBJ1-2; 8 bases line up with TRBD1. The CDR3 loop spans 16 amino acids. V lost 4 bases to trimming and J lost 1 base; unmatched junction nucleotides: 8. Germline V gene sequence: CDR1 MDHEN, CDR2 SYDVKM.

Here the CDR3 reads CASSERTESSYEQYF. The CDR3 DNA reads as TGTGCCAGCAGTGAAAGGACAGAGAGCTCCTACGAGCAGTACTTC. This rearrangement joins TRBV6-1 to TRBJ2-7; D perhaps matches TRBD1 (6 bases). The CDR3 is 15 amino acids. Trimming removed 2 bases from V and 0 bases from J, with 11 bases in between. CDR1 is MNHNS, CDR2 SASEGT, per germline.

The chain joins TRBV7-9 to TRBJ2-1, with 12 nucleotides matching TRBD2. V was pared by 6 bases and J by 12 bases, with 9 bases of the junction left unmatched. This CDR3 region has 14 residues. Germline V gives CDR1 SEHNR, CDR2 FQNEAQ (reference sequence). CDR3 nucleotides: TGTGCCAGCAGTAGACTAGCGGGAGTAGAGCTGCAGTTCTTC. Translated: CASSRLAGVELQFF. Using reference TRBV7-9 and TRBJ2-1 for the parts outside the CDR3, the full variable domain is DTGVSQNPRHKITKRGQNVTFRCDPISEHNRLYWYRQTLGQGPEFLTYFQNEAQLEKSRLLSDRFSAERPKGSFSTLEIQRTEQGDSAMYLCASSRLAGVELQFFGPGTRLTVL.

In this sample, this clone turned up once. J is TRBJ2-7 and V is TRBV29-1; TRBD2 matches 12 bases. CDR3 size: 12 residues. Germline-derived CDR1 and CDR2 are SQVTM and ANQGSEA. J gave up 6 bases and V 6 bases, and 3 bases lay outside the gene matches. The CDR3 reads CSVTSGSIEQYF. The CDR3 DNA reads as TGCAGCGTGACTAGCGGGAGTATCGAGCAGTACTTC.

A single count supports this clone. The CDR3 protein is CASSVGGQFLSGNTIYF. The CDR3 nucleotides read TGTGCCAGCAGCGTAGGGGGACAGTTCCTTTCTGGAAACACCATATATTTT. The V and J genes are TRBV9 and TRBJ1-3; 7 positions match TRBD1. Germline V gene data show CDR1 as SGDLS and CDR2 as YYNGEE. The CDR3 covers 17 residues. With V trimmed by 0 bases and J by 1 base, 7 bases remained unmatched.

The V and J genes are TRBV6-1 and TRBJ1-1; weak D call: TRBD1 (5 bases). This CDR3 has 13 amino acids. Germline V gene sequence: CDR1 MNHNS, CDR2 SASEGT. V lost 4 bases and J 4 bases, leaving 10 bases between the germline ends. This CDR3 reads CASSGNGATEAFF. The CDR3, as DNA: TGTGCCAGCAGTGGGAATGGGGCCACTGAAGCTTTCTTT.

V usage is TRBV21-1 and J usage is TRBJ2-7; the table gives TRBD2 as D, unverified against the DNA. TRBV21-1 is an annotated pseudogene. The CDR3 loop spans 14 amino acids. CDR3 amino acids: CASSKGASSYEQYF. The CDR3 DNA reads as TGTGCCAGCAGCAAAGGAGCCTCCTCCTACGAGCAGTACTTC.

The genes are TRBV5-1 and TRBJ2-7; D unclear. Deletions cut 0 bases from V and 0 bases from J, with 10 bases between. The germline gives CDR1 SGHRS, CDR2 YFSETQ. There are 15 residues in the CDR3. In nucleotides, the CDR3 is TGCGCCAGCAGCTTGGGAGCAAGAAACTCCTACGAGCAGTACTTC. The encoded protein is CASSLGARNSYEQYF.

This chain links TRBV11-2 with TRBJ2-4; maybe TRBD1 (7 bases). V lost 2 bases and J lost 8, with 19 bases in between. The CDR3 is 16 amino acids. Germline V CDR1 and CDR2: SGHAT, FQNNGV. CDR3 nucleotide sequence: TGTGCCAGCAGCTTACTACGGGGGACAGCTCTGGACATTCAGTACTTC. Translation: CASSLLRGTALDIQYF.

The chain couples TRBV5-1 to TRBJ2-2; 12 nucleotides match TRBD2. With 5 bases clipped from V and 1 base from J, the junction kept 3 bases outside the gene matches. The CDR3 runs 16 residues. Germline assignment: CDR1 SGHRS and CDR2 YFSETQ. CDR3 bases: TGCGCCAGCAGACGGACTAGCGGGGTGAACACCGGGGAGCTGTTTTTT. It specifies CASRRTSGVNTGELFF.

The chain uses TRBV14 and TRBJ2-6; 11 positions match TRBD1. The CDR3 consists of 18 residues. The germline CDR1 and CDR2 sequences are SGHDN and FVKESK. The ends lost 4 bases at V and 0 bases at J; junction bases unmatched: 5. CDR3: CASSPRDRGFSGANVLTF. For the CDR3, the DNA is TGTGCCAGCAGCCCGCGGGACAGGGGGTTCTCTGGGGCCAACGTCCTGACTTTC. Full variable domain (remainder filled in from reference TRBV14 and TRBJ2-6): EAGVTQFPSHSVIEKGQTVTLRCDPISGHDNLYWYRRVMGKEIKFLLHFVKESKQDESGMPNNRFLAERTGGTYSTLKVQPAELEDSGVYFCASSPRDRGFSGANVLTFGAGSRLTVL.

The chain recombines TRBV15 with TRBJ2-1, with 10 nucleotides matching TRBD2. The J segment lost 8 bases and the V segment lost 5 bases, leaving 18 bases of the junction unmatched. CDR3 size: 18 residues. CDR1 and CDR2 from the germline V gene are LNHNV and YYDKDF (reference sequence). The CDR3 sequence: CATSGRAATSGPGDEQFF. The CDR3 DNA reads as TGTGCCACCAGCGGGCGGGCCGCGACTAGCGGGCCGGGGGATGAGCAGTTCTTC.

CDR3 region: CASSLDSYGYTF. CDR3 in DNA: TGTGCCAGCAGCTTGGACAGTTATGGCTACACCTTC. The chain joins TRBV5-5 to TRBJ1-2; D remains unclear. Germline CDR1 is SGHKS and CDR2 is YYEKEE (reference sequence). The CDR3 totals 12 residues. Trimming stripped 0 bases from V and 5 bases from J, with 5 bases between.

This chain connects TRBV18 to TRBJ1-4; 9 nucleotides agree with TRBD1. V was clipped by 3 bases and J by 5 bases; unmatched bases: 4. The germline V gene encodes CDR1 KGHSH and CDR2 LQKENI. The CDR3 length is 15 residues. The chain's CDR3 is CASSPFGTGNEKLFF. In DNA form, the CDR3 reads TGTGCCAGCTCACCTTTCGGGACAGGGAATGAAAAACTGTTTTTT.

The chain couples TRBV7-2 to TRBJ1-2; D possibly corresponds to TRBD1 (6 bases). CDR1 is SGHTA, CDR2 FQGNSA, per germline. The CDR3 sequence is 14 residues long. V lost 5 bases and J 6 bases, leaving 16 bases between the germline ends. The CDR3 DNA follows: TGTGCCAGCAGCAAGTGGGAACAGGGACATGGCTACACCTTC. Its translation: CASSKWEQGHGYTF.

The chain carries TRBV5-1 and TRBJ2-7; D is undetermined. Germline V gene lookup returns CDR1 SGHRS and CDR2 YFSETQ. V was clipped by 5 bases and J by 6 bases, with 18 bases between them. The CDR3 consists of 14 residues. CDR3 bases: TGCGCCAGCAGAGTGTTAGTTGGAGTAGGCGAGCAGTACTTC. Protein sequence: CASRVLVGVGEQYF.

The V and J genes are TRBV7-2 and TRBJ2-1, with 11 nucleotides matching TRBD1. This CDR3 region has 17 residues. Germline loops: CDR1 SGHTA, CDR2 FQGNSA. V lost 3 bases to trimming and J lost 7 bases; unmatched junction nucleotides: 11. The CDR3 DNA is TGTGCCAGCAGCTTGGAGGCTGGGACAGGGGGAAGGAATGAGCAGTTCTTC. It translates to CASSLEAGTGGRNEQFF.

J is TRBJ1-2 and V is TRBV7-2; the D gene is possibly TRBD1 (6 bases). This CDR3 has 15 residues. Deletions cut 2 bases from V and 7 bases from J, with 17 bases between. CDR1 and CDR2 from the germline V gene are SGHTA and FQGNSA. CDR3 DNA: TGTGCCAGCAGCTTAAGCCCCTTGGAAGGGGGTGGCTACACCTTC. Amino acids: CASSLSPLEGGGYTF.

The V gene is TRBV4-2, the J gene TRBJ1-2, with 9 nucleotides matching TRBD1. Germline V gene lookup returns CDR1 LGHNA and CDR2 YNFKEQ. With 2 bases clipped from V and 5 bases from J, the junction kept 9 bases outside the gene matches. This CDR3 is built from 16 residues. CDR3 nucleotide sequence: TGTGCCAGCAGCCAACCAACAGGGGGCACACCTTATGGCTACACCTTC. Protein: CASSQPTGGTPYGYTF.

The chain joins TRBV19 to TRBJ2-3; TRBD1 matches at 8 bases. The CDR3 is 15 residues long. Germline V gene data show CDR1 as LNHDA and CDR2 as SQIVND (reference sequence). V was pared by 1 base and J by 4 bases, with 4 bases of the junction left unmatched. This chain's CDR3 is CASSIVTGGPDTQYF. The CDR3 nucleotides are TGTGCCAGTAGTATAGTAACAGGGGGGCCAGATACGCAGTATTTT.

The chain links TRBV5-5 to TRBJ2-2; D perhaps matches TRBD1 (6 bases). Germline V CDR1 and CDR2: SGHKS, YYEKEE (reference sequence). V was cut by 4 bases and J by 4 bases, with 17 bases left in between. The CDR3 totals 16 residues. The CDR3 sequence: CASSLRQVPATGELFF. The CDR3 DNA reads TGTGCCAGCAGCCTAAGACAGGTGCCAGCCACCGGGGAGCTGTTTTTT.

The chain recombines TRBV29-1 with TRBJ1-1; 9 positions agree with TRBD1. The V and J ends lost 4 bases and 6 bases, in that order; junction bases with no gene match: 6. Germline V gene lookup returns CDR1 SQVTM and CDR2 ANQGSEA. The CDR3 contains 13 residues. This CDR3 reads CSVGDREKAEAFF. The CDR3 nucleotides are TGCAGCGTTGGGGACAGGGAAAAAGCTGAAGCTTTCTTT. The complete variable domain, with remaining parts taken from reference TRBV29-1 and TRBJ1-1, reads SAVISQKPSRDICQRGTSLTIQCQVDSQVTMMFWYRQQPGQSLTLIATANQGSEATYESGFVIDKFPISRPNLTFSTLTVSNMSPEDSSIYLCSVGDREKAEAFFGQGTRLTVV.

CDR3 sequence: CASSTGLDPGEQYF. The CDR3 DNA is TGTGCCAGCAGCACCGGACTAGACCCCGGCGAGCAGTACTTC. The J gene is TRBJ2-7, the V gene TRBV7-9; 7 bases match TRBD2. V shed 5 bases, J shed 6 bases, and the junction held 10 bases outside the gene matches. Germline CDR1 SEHNR, CDR2 FQNEAQ (reference sequence). There are 14 residues in the CDR3.

This clone has only a few counts. This chain uses TRBV10-3 with TRBJ1-2; 9 bases map to TRBD1. The CDR3 sequence is 13 residues long. V lost 10 bases, J lost 8 bases, and 11 bases stayed unmatched. CDR1 is ENHRY, CDR2 SYGVKD, per germline. The CDR3 loop reads CANSGTGSGGYTF. The CDR3, as DNA: TGTGCCAACTCCGGGACAGGGTCGGGAGGCTACACCTTC.

This chain joins TRBV2 and TRBJ1-4; D gene unclear. Germline CDR1 SNHLY, CDR2 FYNNEI. Trimming left V 6 bases short and J 0 bases short, with 11 bases between. This CDR3 contains 15 residues. As DNA, the CDR3 is TGTGCCAGCAGGGCCGGGGAGGCAACTAATGAAAAACTGTTTTTT. Amino acid sequence: CASRAGEATNEKLFF.